This T cell receptor (beta chain) is from a study of shared clonotypes between healthy human individuals. Clones were sequenced by immunoSEQ multiplex PCR, and TCRdb holds only the in-frame ones, with some missing. The sample lists 2 million to 2.5 million clones; 90% to 95% were seen once. Trimming took 6 bases from V and 6 from J; bases not matched to a gene: 2. Per germline, CDR1 LNHDA and CDR2 SQIVND (reference sequence). The CDR3 length is 12 residues. Study-level points and caveats: As a rule, naive subsets had a larger estimated richness than memory subsets.

A note on this clone: What it binds is unknown.

The specimen was naive CD4+ T cells from PBMCs. Subset indicated: CD45RA+ positively selected. This chain connects TRBV19 to TRBJ2-5, with TRBD1 matching over 9 bases. This receptor was taken from a man younger than 35 in good health. Some clones in this sample may be carry-over from other donors' samples. The CDR3, as DNA: TGTGCCAGTAGGGGGACAGGGAAGACCCAGTACTTC. Protein product: CASRGTGKTQYF.